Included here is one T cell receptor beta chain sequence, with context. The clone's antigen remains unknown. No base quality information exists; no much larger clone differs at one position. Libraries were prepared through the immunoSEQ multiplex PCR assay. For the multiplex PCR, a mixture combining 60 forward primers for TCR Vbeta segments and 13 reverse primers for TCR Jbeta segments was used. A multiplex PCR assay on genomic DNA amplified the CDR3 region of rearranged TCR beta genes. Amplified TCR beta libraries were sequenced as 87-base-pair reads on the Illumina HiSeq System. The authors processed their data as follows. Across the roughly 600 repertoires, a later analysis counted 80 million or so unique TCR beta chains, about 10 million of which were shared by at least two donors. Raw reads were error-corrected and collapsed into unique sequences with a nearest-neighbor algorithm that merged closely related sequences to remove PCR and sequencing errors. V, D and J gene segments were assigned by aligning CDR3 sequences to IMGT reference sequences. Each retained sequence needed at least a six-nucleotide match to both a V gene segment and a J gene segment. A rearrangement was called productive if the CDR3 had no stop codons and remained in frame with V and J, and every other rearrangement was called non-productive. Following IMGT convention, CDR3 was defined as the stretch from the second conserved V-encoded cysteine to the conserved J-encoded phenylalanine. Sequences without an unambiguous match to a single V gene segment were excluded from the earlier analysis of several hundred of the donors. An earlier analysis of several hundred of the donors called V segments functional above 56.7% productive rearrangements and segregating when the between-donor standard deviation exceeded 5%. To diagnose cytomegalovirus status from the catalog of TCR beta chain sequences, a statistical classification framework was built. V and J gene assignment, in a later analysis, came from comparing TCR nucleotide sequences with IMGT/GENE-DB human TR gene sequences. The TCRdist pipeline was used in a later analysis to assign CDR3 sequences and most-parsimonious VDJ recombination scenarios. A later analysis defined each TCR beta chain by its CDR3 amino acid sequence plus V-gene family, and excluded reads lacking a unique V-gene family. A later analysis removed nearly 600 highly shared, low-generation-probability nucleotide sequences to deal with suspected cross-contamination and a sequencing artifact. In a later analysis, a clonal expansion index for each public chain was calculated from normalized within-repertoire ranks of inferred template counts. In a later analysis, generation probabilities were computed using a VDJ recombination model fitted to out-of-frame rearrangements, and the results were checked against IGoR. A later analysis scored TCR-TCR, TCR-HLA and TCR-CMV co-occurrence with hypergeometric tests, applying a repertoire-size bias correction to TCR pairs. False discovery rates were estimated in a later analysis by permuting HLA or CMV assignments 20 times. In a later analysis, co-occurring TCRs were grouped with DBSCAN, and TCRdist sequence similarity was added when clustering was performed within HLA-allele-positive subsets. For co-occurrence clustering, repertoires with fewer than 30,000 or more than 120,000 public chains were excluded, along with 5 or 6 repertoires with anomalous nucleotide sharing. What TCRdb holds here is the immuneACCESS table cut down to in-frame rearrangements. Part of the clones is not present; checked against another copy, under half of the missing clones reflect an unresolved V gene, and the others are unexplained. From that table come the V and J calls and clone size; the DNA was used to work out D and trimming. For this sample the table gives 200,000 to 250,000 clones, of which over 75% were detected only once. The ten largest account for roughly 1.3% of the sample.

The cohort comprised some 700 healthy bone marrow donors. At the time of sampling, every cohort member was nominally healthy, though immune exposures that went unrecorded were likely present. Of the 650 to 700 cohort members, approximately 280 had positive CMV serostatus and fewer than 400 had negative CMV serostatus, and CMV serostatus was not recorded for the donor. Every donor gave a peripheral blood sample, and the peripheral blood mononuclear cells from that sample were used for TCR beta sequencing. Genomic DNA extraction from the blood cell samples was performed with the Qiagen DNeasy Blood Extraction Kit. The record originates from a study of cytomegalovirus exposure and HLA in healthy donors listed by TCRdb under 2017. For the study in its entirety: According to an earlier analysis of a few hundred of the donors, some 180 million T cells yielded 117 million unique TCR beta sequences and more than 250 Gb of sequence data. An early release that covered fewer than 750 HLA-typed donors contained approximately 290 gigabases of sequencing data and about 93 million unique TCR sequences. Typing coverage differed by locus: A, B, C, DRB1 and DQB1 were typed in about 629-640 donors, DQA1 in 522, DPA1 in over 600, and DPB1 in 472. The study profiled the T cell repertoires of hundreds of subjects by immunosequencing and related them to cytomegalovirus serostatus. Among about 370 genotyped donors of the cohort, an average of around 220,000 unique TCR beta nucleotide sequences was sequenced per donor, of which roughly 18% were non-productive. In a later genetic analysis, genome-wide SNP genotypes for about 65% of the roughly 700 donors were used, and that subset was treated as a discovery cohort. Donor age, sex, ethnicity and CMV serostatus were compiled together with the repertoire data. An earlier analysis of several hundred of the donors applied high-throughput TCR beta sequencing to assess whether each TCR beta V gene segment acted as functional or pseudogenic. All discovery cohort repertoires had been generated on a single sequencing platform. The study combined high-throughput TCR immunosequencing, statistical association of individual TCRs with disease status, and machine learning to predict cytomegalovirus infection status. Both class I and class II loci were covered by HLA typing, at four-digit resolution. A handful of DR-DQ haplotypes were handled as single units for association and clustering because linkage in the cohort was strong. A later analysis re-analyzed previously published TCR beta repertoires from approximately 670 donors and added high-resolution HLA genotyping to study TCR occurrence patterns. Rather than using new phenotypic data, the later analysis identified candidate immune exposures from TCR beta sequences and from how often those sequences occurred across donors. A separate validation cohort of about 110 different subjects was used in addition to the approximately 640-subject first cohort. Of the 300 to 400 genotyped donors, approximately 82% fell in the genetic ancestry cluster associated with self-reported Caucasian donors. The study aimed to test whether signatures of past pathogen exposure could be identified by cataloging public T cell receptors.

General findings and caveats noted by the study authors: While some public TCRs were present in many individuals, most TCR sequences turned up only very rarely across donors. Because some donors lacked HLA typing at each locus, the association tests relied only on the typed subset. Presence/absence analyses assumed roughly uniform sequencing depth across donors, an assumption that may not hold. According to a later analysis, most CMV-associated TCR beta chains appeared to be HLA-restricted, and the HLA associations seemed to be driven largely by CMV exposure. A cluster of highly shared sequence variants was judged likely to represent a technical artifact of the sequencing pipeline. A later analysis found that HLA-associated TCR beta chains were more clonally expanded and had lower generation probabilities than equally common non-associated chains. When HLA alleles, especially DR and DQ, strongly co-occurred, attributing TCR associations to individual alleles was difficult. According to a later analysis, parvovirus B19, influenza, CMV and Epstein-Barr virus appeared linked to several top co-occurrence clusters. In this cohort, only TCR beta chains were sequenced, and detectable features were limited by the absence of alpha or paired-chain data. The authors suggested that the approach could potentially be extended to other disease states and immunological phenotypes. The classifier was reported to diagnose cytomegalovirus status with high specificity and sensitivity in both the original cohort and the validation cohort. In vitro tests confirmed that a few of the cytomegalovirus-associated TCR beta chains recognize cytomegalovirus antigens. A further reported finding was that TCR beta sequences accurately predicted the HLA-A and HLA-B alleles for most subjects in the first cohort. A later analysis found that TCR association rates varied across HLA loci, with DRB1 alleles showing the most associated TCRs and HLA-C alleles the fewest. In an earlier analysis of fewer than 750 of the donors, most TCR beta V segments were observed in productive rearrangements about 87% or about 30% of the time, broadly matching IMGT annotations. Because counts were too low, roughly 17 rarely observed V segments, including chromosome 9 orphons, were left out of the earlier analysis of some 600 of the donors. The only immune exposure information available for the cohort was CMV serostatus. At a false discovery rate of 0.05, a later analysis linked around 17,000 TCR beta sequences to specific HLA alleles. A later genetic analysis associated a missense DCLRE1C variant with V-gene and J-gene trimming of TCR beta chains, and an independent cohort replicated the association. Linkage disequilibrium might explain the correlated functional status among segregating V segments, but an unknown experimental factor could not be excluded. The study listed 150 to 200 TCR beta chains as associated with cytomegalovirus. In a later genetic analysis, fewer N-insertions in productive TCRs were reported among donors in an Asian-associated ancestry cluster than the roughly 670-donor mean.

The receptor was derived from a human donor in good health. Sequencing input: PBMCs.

The CDR3 in this case is CASSLGSDRFETQYF. At the DNA level, the sequence is TGTGCCAGCAGCTTAGGGTCGGACAGGTTTGAGACCCAGTACTTC. The chain is assembled from TRBV11-3 and TRBJ2-5; the junction holds 7 bases that match TRBD1. V is cut back by 1 base and J by 5 bases, with 7 bases in the junction unmatched. CDR3 length: 15 amino acids, cysteine to phenylalanine. Only the CDR3 part of the read is kept: 45 bases, read in frame from the first base. CDR1 SGHNT and CDR2 YENEEA were looked up in the germline V gene.